A selection of T cell receptor beta chains follows, all from one sample in a study of T cells after yellow fever vaccination. TCRdb passed the 5' RACE reads through MiXCR, listing each CDR3 protein once. The table has approximately 610,000 distinct CDR3 sequences, about a sixth seen once. The source was PBMCs, collected around 5 days after the first yellow fever vaccination. Every receptor here comes from a man younger than 35 who received the YFV17D yellow fever vaccine. Each CDR3 is given with its conserved first and last residue. A D gene is named only where the DNA matches it firmly. Where a row states a size, it is once, few, many or the class of an expanded clone; other rows omit it.

v_call,j_call,d_call,clone_size,cdr3_aa,cdr3_nt
TRBV7-2,TRBJ2-3,TRBD1,many,CAIGQGGTDTQYF,TGTGCCATTGGACAGGGAGGTACAGATACGCAGTATTTT
TRBV12-3/TRBV12-4,TRBJ2-7,.,.,CASSIDRPREQYF,TGTGCCAGCAGTATCGACAGGCCGAGGGAGCAGTACTTC
TRBV4-1,TRBJ2-1,TRBD1,many,CASRRRGTGNNEQFF,TGCGCCAGCAGACGCCGGGGGACAGGGAACAATGAGCAGTTCTTC
TRBV7-2,TRBJ2-3,.,few,CASSLDRPGETDTQYF,TGTGCCAGCAGCTTAGACCGGCCCGGGGAGACAGATACGCAGTATTTT
TRBV6-2/TRBV6-3,TRBJ2-1,TRBD1,.,CASRTGGDEQFF,TGTGCCAGTCGGACAGGGGGCGATGAGCAGTTCTTC
TRBV7-7,TRBJ2-3,.,few,CASSLGSSGTQYF,TGTGCTAGCAGCTTAGGGAGTTCGGGTACGCAGTATTTT
TRBV7-9,TRBJ1-1,.,.,CASGGAGTEAFF,TGTGCCAGCGGCGGGGCGGGCACTGAAGCTTTCTTT
TRBV5-1,TRBJ2-7,.,once,CASSSSTQGYEQYF,TGCGCCAGCAGCTCATCCACACAGGGTTACGAGCAGTACTTC
TRBV4-3,TRBJ2-5,.,.,CASSQSGTPPEETQYF,TGCGCCAGCAGCCAGTCCGGGACCCCCCCAGAAGAGACCCAGTACTTC
TRBV5-6,TRBJ1-2,TRBD1,.,CASSRGGQGNGYTF,TGTGCCAGCAGCCGCGGGGGACAGGGGAATGGCTACACCTTC
TRBV24-1,TRBJ2-2,.,few,CATSNTGELFF,TGTGCCACGTCCAACACCGGGGAGCTGTTTTTT
TRBV5-1,TRBJ2-5,TRBD1,few,CASSPGQAPQETQYF,TGCGCCAGCAGCCCAGGACAGGCCCCCCAAGAGACCCAGTACTTC
TRBV11-1,TRBJ2-7,.,.,CASSLGSGYSYEQYF,TGTGCCAGCAGCCTTGGTAGCGGTTACTCCTACGAGCAGTACTTC
TRBV6-2/TRBV6-3,TRBJ2-7,TRBD2,.,CASRSTSGGLSHEQYF,TGTGCCAGCAGGTCGACTAGCGGGGGGCTCTCCCACGAGCAGTACTTC
TRBV18,TRBJ1-1,TRBD1,.,CASSPQMGQRNTEAFF,TGTGCCAGCTCACCCCAGATGGGACAGAGGAACACTGAAGCTTTCTTT
TRBV6-2/TRBV6-3,TRBJ2-6,.,.,CASSYGGKGDSGANVLTF,TGTGCCAGCAGTTATGGGGGCAAGGGGGACTCTGGGGCCAACGTCCTGACTTTC
TRBV5-1,TRBJ2-2,TRBD1,few,CASSSRPQGADTGELFF,TGCGCCAGCAGCTCACGCCCTCAGGGGGCGGACACCGGGGAGCTGTTTTTT
TRBV5-4,TRBJ1-2,.,.,CASSLQTENYGYTF,TGTGCCAGCAGCTTGCAGACAGAAAACTATGGCTACACCTTC
TRBV6-1,TRBJ1-6,.,.,CASKRRVWSYNSPLHF,TGTGCCAGCAAACGCAGGGTATGGTCCTATAATTCACCCCTCCACTTT
TRBV4-1,TRBJ2-2,.,.,CASSPRTSWGELFF,TGCGCCAGCAGCCCTAGGACCTCATGGGGGGAGCTGTTTTTT
TRBV5-5,TRBJ2-3,TRBD2,.,CASSRLGVAGLDTQYF,TGTGCCAGCAGCCGTTTAGGGGTAGCGGGGTTAGATACGCAGTATTTT
TRBV9,TRBJ2-7,.,few,CASSVVGSSYEQYF,TGTGCCAGCAGCGTAGTGGGCAGCTCCTACGAGCAGTACTTC